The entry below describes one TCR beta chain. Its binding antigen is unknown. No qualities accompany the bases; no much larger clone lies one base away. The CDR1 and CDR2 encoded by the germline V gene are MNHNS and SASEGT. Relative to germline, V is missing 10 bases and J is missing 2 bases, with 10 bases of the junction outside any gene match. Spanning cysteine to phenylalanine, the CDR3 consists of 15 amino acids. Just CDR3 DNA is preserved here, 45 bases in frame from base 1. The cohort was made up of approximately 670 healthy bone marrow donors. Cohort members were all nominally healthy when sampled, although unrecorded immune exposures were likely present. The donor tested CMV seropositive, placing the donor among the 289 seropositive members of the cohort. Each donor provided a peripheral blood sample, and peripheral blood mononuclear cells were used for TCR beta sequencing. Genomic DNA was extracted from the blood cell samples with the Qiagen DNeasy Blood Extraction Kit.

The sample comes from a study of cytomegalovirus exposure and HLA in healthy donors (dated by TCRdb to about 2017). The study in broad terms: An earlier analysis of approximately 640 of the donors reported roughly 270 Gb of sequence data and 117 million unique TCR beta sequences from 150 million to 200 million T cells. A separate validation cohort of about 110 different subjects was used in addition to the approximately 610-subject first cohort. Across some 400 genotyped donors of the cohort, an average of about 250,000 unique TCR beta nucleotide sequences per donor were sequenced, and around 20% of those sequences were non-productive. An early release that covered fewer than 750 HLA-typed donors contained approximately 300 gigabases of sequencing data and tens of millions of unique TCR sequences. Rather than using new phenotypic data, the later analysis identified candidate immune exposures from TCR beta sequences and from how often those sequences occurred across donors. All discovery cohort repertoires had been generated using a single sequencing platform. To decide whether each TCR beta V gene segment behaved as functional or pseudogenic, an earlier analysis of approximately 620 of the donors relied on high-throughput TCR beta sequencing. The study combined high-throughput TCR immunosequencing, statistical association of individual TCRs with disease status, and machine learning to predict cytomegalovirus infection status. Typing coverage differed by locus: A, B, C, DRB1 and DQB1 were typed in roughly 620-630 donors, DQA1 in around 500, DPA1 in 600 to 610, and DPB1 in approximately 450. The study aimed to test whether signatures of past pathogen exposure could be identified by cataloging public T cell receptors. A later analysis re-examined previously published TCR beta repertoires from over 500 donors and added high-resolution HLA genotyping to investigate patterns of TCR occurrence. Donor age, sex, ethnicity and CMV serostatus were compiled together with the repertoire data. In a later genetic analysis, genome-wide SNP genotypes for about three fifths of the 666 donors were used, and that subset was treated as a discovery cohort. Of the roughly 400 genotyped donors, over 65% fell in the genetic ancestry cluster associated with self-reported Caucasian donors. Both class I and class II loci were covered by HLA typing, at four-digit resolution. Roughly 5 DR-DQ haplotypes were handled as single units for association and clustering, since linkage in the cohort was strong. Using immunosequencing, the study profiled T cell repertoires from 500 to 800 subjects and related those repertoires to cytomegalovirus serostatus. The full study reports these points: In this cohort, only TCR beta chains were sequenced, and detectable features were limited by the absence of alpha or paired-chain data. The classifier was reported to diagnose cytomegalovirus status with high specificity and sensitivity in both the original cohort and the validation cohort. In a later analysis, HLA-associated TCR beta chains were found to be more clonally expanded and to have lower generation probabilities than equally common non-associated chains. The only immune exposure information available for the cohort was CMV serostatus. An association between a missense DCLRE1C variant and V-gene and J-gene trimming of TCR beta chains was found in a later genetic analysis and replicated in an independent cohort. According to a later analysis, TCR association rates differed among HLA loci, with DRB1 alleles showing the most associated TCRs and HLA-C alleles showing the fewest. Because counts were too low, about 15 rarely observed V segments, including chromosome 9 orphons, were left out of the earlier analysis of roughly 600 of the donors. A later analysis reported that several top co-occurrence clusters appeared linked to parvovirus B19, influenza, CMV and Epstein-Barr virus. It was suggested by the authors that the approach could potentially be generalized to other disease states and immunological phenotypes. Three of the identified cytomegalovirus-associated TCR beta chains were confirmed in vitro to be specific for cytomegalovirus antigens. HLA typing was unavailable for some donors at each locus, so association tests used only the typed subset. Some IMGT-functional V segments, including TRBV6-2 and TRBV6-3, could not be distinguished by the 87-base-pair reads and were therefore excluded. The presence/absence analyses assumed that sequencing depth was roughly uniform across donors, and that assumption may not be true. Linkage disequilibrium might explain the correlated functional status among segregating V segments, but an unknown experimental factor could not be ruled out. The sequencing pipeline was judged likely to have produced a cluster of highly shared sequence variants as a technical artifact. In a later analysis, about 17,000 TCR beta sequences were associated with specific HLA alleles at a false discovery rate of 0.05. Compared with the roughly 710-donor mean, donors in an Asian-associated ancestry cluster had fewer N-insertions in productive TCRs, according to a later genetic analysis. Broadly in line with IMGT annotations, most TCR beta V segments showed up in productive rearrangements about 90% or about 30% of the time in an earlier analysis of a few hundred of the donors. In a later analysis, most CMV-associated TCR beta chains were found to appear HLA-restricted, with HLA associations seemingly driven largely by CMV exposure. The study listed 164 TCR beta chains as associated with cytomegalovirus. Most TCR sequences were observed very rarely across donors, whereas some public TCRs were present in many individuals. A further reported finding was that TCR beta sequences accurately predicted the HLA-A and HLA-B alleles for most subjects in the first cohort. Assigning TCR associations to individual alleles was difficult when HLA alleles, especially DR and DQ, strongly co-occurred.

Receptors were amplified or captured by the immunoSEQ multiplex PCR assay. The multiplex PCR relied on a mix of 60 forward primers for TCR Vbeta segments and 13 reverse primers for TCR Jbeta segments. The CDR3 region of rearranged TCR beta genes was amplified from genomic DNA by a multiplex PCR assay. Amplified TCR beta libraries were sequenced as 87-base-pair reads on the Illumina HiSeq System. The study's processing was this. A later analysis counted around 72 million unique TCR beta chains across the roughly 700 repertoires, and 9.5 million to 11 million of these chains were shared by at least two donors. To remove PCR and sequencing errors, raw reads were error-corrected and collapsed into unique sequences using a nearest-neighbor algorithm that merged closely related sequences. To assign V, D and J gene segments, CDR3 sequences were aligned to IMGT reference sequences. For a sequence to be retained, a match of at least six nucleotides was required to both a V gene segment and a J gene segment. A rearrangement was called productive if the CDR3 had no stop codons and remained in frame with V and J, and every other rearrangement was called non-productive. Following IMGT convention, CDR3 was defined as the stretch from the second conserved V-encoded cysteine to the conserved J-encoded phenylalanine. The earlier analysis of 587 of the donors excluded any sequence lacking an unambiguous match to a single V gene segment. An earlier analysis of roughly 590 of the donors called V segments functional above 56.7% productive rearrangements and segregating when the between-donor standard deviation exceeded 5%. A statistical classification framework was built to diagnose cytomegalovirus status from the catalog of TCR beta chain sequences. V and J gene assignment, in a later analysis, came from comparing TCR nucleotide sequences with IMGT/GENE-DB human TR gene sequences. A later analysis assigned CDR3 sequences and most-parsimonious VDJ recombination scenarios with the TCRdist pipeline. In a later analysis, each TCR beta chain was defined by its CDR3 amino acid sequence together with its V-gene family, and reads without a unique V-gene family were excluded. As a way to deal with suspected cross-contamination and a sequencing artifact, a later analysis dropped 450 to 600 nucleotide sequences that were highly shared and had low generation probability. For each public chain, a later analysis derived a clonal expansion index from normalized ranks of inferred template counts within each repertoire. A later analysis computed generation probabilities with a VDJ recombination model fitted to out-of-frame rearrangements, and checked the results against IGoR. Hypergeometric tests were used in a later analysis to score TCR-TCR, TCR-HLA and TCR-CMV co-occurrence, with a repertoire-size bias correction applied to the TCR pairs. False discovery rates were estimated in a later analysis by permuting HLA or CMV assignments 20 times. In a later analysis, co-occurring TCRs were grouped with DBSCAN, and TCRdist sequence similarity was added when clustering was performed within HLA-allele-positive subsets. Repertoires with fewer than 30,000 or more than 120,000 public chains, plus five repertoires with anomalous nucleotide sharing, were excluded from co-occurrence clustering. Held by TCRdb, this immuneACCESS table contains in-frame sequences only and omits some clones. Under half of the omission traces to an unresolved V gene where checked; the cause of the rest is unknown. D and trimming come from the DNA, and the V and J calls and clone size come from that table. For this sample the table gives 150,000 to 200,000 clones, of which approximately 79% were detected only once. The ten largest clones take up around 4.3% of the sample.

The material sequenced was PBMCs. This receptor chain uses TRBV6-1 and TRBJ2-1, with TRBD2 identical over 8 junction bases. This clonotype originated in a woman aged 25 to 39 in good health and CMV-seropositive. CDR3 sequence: CATREGGATYNEQFF. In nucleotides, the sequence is TGTGCCACACGGGAGGGGGGGGCGACCTACAATGAGCAGTTCTTC.